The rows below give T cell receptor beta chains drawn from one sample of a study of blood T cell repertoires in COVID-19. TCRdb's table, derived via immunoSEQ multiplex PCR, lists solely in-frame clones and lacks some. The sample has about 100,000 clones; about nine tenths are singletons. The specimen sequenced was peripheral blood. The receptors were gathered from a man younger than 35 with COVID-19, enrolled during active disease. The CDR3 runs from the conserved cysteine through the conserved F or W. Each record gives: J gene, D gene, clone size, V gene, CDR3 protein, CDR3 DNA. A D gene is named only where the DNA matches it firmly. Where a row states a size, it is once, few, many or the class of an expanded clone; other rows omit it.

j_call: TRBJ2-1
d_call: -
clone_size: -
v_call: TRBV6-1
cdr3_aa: CASSTLARVHNEQFF
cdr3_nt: TGTGCCAGCAGTACTCTAGCTCGAGTCCACAATGAGCAGTTCTTC

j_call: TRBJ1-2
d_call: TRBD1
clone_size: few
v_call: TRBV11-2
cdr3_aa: CASSSIASRGRGYTF
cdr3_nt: TGTGCCAGCAGCTCTATAGCCTCCAGGGGGAGAGGCTACACCTTC

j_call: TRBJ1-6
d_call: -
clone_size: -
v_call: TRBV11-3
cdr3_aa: CASSFRENSPLHF
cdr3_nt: TGTGCCAGCAGCTTTCGGGAGAATTCACCCCTCCACTTT

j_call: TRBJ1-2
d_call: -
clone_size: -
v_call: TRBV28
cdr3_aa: CASRQHTGLDYGYTF
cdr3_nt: TGTGCCAGCAGACAACATACAGGGTTAGACTATGGCTACACCTTC

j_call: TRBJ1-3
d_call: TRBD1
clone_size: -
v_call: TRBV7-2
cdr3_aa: CASSPGTVNTIYF
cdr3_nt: TGTGCCAGCAGCCCCGGGACAGTCAACACCATATATTTT

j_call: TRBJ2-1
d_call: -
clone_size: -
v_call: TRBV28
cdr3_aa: CASSSLPGGSSYNEQFF
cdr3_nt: TGTGCCAGCAGTTCACTCCCAGGAGGAAGCTCCTACAATGAGCAGTTCTTC

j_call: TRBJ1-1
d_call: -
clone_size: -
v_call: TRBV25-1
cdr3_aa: CASSVHREWNTEAFF
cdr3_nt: TGTGCCAGCAGTGTCCACAGGGAGTGGAACACTGAAGCTTTCTTT

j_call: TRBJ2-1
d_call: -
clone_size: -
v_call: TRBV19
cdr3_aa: CASSVWEENNEQFF
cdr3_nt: TGTGCCAGTAGTGTATGGGAGGAAAACAATGAGCAGTTCTTC

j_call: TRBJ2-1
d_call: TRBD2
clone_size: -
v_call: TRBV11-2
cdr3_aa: CASSPASGRRRNEQFF
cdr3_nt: TGTGCCAGCAGCCCCGCTAGCGGGAGACGTAGGAATGAGCAGTTCTTC

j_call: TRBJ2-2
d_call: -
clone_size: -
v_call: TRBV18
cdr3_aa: CASLTGRNTGELFF
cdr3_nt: TGTGCCAGCTTAACAGGGAGGAACACCGGGGAGCTGTTTTTT

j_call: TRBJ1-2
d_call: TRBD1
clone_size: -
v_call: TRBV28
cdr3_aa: CASSLELTGGGYTF
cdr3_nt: TGTGCCAGCAGTTTAGAGTTGACAGGGGGCGGCTACACCTTC

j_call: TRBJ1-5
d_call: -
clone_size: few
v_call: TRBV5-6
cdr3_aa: CASSYSRSNQPQHF
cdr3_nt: TGTGCCAGCAGCTACAGTCGTAGCAATCAGCCCCAGCATTTT

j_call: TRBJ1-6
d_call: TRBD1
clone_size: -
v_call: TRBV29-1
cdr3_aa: CSVATGGNSPLHF
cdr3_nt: TGCAGCGTCGCAACAGGGGGCAATTCACCCCTCCACTTT

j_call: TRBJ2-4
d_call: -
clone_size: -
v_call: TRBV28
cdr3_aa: CASSSTGLRSAKNIQYF
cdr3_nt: TGTGCCAGCAGTTCAACAGGGCTGAGGTCCGCAAAAAACATTCAGTACTTC

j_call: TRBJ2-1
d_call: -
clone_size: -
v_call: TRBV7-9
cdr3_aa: CASSSRDSPYNEQFF
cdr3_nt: TGTGCCAGCAGCTCGCGGGACAGCCCCTACAATGAGCAGTTCTTC

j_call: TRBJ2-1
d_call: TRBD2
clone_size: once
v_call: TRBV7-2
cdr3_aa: CASSFKLAGHNEQFF
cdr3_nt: TGTGCCAGCAGCTTTAAACTAGCGGGGCACAATGAGCAGTTCTTC

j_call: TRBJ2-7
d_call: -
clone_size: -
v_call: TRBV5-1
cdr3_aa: CASSLVGSSYEQYF
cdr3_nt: TGCGCCAGCAGCTTGGTGGGCAGTTCCTACGAGCAGTACTTC

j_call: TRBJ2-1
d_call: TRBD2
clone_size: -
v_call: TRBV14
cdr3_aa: CASSRRLAGGLYNEQFF
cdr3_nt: TGTGCCAGCAGCCGAAGATTAGCGGGAGGGCTGTACAATGAGCAGTTCTTC

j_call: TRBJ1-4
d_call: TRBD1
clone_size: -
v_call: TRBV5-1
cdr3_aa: CASSSLGQGATNEKLFF
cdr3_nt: TGCGCCAGCAGCTCTCTGGGACAGGGTGCAACTAATGAAAAACTGTTTTTT

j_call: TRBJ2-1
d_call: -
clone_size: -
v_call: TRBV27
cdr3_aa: CASSFGYEQFF
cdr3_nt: TGTGCCAGCAGTTTCGGGTATGAGCAGTTCTTC

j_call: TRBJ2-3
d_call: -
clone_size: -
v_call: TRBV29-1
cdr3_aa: CSVERSSYTQYF
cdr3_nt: TGCAGCGTTGAGCGTAGTTCCTATACGCAGTATTTT

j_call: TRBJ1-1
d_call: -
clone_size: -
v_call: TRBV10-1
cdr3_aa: CASSELPGGTEAFF
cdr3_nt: TGCGCCAGCAGTGAGCTCCCGGGAGGCACTGAAGCTTTCTTT

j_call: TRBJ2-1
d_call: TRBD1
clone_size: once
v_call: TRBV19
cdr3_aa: CASSIVRTGGLYNEQFF
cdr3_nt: TGTGCCAGTAGTATAGTAAGGACAGGGGGTCTGTACAATGAGCAGTTCTTC

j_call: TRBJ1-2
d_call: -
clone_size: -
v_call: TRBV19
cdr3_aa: CASSIDLQGRLAF
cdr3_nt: TGTGCCAGTAGTATAGATCTTCAGGGAAGGCTCGCCTTC

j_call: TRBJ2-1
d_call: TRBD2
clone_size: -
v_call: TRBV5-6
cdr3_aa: CASSLAGLLYNEQFF
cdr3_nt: TGTGCCAGCAGCTTGGCGGGACTACTGTACAATGAGCAGTTCTTC

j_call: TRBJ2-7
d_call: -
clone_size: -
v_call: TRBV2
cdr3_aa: CASTTKLYEQYF
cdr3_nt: TGTGCCAGCACCACAAAATTATACGAGCAGTACTTC

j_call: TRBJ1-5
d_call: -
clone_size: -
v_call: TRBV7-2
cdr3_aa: CASSLGGGEGLGQPQHF
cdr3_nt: TGTGCCAGCAGCTTAGGGGGGGGCGAGGGATTGGGTCAGCCCCAGCATTTT

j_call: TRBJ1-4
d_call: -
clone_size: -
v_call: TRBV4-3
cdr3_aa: CASSQGRYEKLLF
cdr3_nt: TGCGCCAGCAGCCAAGGGAGATATGAAAAACTGCTTTTT

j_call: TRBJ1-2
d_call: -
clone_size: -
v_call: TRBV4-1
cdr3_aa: CASSQLNTGMQGYTF
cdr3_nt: TGCGCCAGCAGCCAACTTAACACAGGGATGCAGGGCTACACCTTC

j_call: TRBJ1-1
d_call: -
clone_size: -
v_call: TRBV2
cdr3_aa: CASSGRNSLNTEAFF
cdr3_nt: TGTGCCAGCAGTGGCAGAAACAGCCTTAACACTGAAGCTTTCTTT

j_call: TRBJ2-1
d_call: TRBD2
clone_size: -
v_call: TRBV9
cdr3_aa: CASSVAVTGGPGEQFF
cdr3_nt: TGTGCCAGCAGCGTAGCTGTTACGGGAGGGCCGGGTGAGCAGTTCTTC

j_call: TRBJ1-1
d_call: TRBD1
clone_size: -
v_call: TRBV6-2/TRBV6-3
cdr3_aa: CASSYSPHSGTGNTEAFF
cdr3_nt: TGTGCCAGCAGTTACTCGCCACACTCCGGGACAGGTAACACTGAAGCTTTCTTT

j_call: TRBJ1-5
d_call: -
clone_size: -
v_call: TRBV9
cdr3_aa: CASSPTVYNQPQHF
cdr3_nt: TGTGCCAGCAGCCCGACAGTGTACAATCAGCCCCAGCATTTT